These 18 T cell receptor beta chains were all obtained from the same sample, sequenced in a study of blood T cell repertoires in COVID-19. Clones were read by immunoSEQ multiplex PCR, and TCRdb kept only the in-frame ones, dropping some. The table has about 62,000 clones, about 88% seen once. Sequenced sample: peripheral blood. The receptors derive from an older man with acute or convalescent COVID-19.

The chain carries TRBV11-2 and TRBJ2-2, with D unclear. The CDR3 extends over 11 amino acids. Trimming left V 7 bases short and J 5 bases short, with 5 bases between. Germline V gives CDR1 SGHAT, CDR2 FQNNGV. The CDR3 DNA follows: TGTGCCAGCACCCTGACCGGGGAGCTGTTTTTT. Translation gives CASTLTGELFF.

The chain has TRBV6-1 and TRBJ1-2; TRBD1 might be the D (6 bases). The germline V gene encodes CDR1 MNHNS and CDR2 SASEGT. The V and J ends lost 3 bases and 9 bases respectively, with 11 bases between them. The CDR3 runs 12 residues. The CDR3 sequence is CASSETGQRYTF. In DNA, the CDR3 is TGTGCCAGCAGTGAGACTGGACAGCGCTACACCTTC.

The rearrangement joins TRBV4-1 to TRBJ1-1, with D perhaps matching TRBD1 (6 bases). The CDR3 consists of 14 residues. Per germline, CDR1 MGHRA and CDR2 YSYEKL. The germline V and J ends were trimmed by 5 bases and 13 bases, with 23 bases remaining between them. As DNA, the CDR3 is TGCGCCAGCAGCTCGGAACAGGGCTCCGACTGGTGTTTCTTT. Amino acids: CASSSEQGSDWCFF.

This chain uses TRBV30 with TRBJ1-3, with 11 bases fitting TRBD1. CDR3 length: 15 residues. From germline, CDR1 is GTSNPN and CDR2 SVGIG (reference sequence). The J segment lost 3 bases and the V segment lost 6 bases, leaving 7 bases of the junction unmatched. CDR3 nucleotide sequence: TGTGCCTGCGCCCGGGACAGGGGGGGTGGAAACACCATATATTTT. This encodes CACARDRGGGNTIYF. The whole variable domain, remainder taken from reference TRBV30 and TRBJ1-3, is SQTIHQWPATLVQPVGSPLSLECTVEGTSNPNLYWYRQAAGRGLQLLFYSVGIGQISSEVPQNLSASRPQDRQFILSSKKLLLSDSGFYLCACARDRGGGNTIYFGEGSWLTVV.

This rearrangement joins TRBV19 to TRBJ1-4, with D perhaps TRBD1 (5 bases). The germline V and J ends were trimmed by 5 bases and 0 bases, with 13 bases remaining between them. Germline V gene data show CDR1 as LNHDA and CDR2 as SQIVND (reference sequence). The CDR3 runs 16 residues. CDR3 DNA sequence: TGTGCCAGTAGTGCGGACAAAATGACAACTAATGAAAAACTGTTTTTT. Translating it yields CASSADKMTTNEKLFF.

V gene TRBV29-1 combines with J gene TRBJ2-1, with 9 bases that match TRBD2. This CDR3 has 22 residues. V dropped 1 base and J dropped 0; count of bases not matched to a gene: 22. CDR1 is SQVTM, CDR2 ANQGSEA, per germline. Here the CDR3 DNA reads TGCAGCGTTGAAGGTTCTAGGGGGCGCAGCGGGGGGTCCGCGCCCTCCTACAATGAGCAGTTCTTC. This gives the protein CSVEGSRGRSGGSAPSYNEQFF.

This clone was detected once. The V call is TRBV13, the J call TRBJ1-2; perhaps TRBD1 as D (5 bases). The CDR3 is made up of 16 amino acids. The germline V and J ends were trimmed by 4 bases and 0 bases, with 15 bases remaining between them. The germline V gene has CDR1 PRHDT and CDR2 FYEKMQ (reference sequence). CDR3 bases: TGTGCCAGCAGCTGGGGCTCTCAGGGATCTAACTATGGCTACACCTTC. Amino acids: CASSWGSQGSNYGYTF.

In this sample, this clone turned up a few times. This chain links TRBV7-7 with TRBJ1-1, with a possible D match to TRBD1 (6 bases). CDR3 length: 13 amino acids. Trimming took 1 base from V and 3 from J, leaving 6 bases between them. Per germline, CDR1 SSHAT and CDR2 FNYEAQ (reference sequence). The CDR3 spells CASSLDRDTEAFF. The CDR3 region has the DNA TGTGCCAGCAGCTTAGACAGGGACACTGAAGCTTTCTTT.

The rearrangement links TRBV5-6 to TRBJ2-1; the match to TRBD2 covers 10 bases. The CDR3 loop spans 17 amino acids. Trimming at V came to 2 bases and at J to 6 bases, leaving 11 bases not matched to a gene. Germline lookup yields CDR1 SGHDT and CDR2 YYEEEE. CDR3: CASSFRSGLAGANEQFF. Written as DNA, the CDR3 is TGTGCCAGCAGCTTTCGTTCAGGGCTAGCGGGAGCCAATGAGCAGTTCTTC. Variable domain in full (rest from reference TRBV5-6 and TRBJ2-1): DAGVTQSPTHLIKTRGQQVTLRCSPKSGHDTVSWYQQALGQGPQFIFQYYEEEERQRGNFPDRFSGHQFPNYSSELNVNALLLGDSALYLCASSFRSGLAGANEQFFGPGTRLTVL.

The chain has TRBV11-2 and TRBJ2-5; no clear D gene. Trimming shortened V by 3 bases and J by 0 bases, and 8 bases separated the two germline ends. CDR1 and CDR2 (germline): SGHAT, FQNNGV. The CDR3 contains 14 residues. CDR3 loop: CASSFLRYQETQYF. The DNA of the CDR3 is TGTGCCAGCAGCTTCTTGAGGTACCAAGAGACCCAGTACTTC.

This clone has just a few counts. The J gene is TRBJ2-5, the V gene TRBV7-3; 11 bases are a match to TRBD1. With V trimmed by 4 bases and J by 5 bases, 6 bases remained unmatched. Germline V gene sequence: CDR1 SGHTA, CDR2 FQGTGA. This CDR3 contains 15 residues. CDR3 in amino acids: CASSSSGDRGETQYF. For the CDR3, the DNA is TGTGCCAGCAGCTCCTCAGGGGACAGGGGGGAGACCCAGTACTTC.

The CDR3 coding sequence is TGTGCCAGCAGCTTTACAGGGGGCCTTAACTATGGCTACACCTTC. Residues: CASSFTGGLNYGYTF. The chain couples TRBV11-2 to TRBJ1-2; 9 bases agree with TRBD1. Looked up from germline, CDR1 is SGHAT and CDR2 is FQNNGV. Trimming removed 3 bases from V and 1 base from J; junction bases left unmatched: 3. The CDR3 spans 15 residues. The full variable domain, with the rest looked up from reference TRBV11-2 and TRBJ1-2, is EAGVAQSPRYKIIEKRQSVAFWCNPISGHATLYWYQQILGQGPKLLIQFQNNGVVDDSQLPKDRFSAERLKGVDSTLKIQPAKLEDSAVYLCASSFTGGLNYGYTFGSGTRLTVV.

V is TRBV7-3 and J is TRBJ2-1; TRBD2 might be the D (5 bases). The CDR3 extends over 13 amino acids. The germline CDR1 and CDR2 sequences are SGHTA and FQGTGA. V lost 5 bases and J 9 bases, leaving 14 bases between the germline ends. For the CDR3, the DNA is TGTGCCAGCAGCGAACGGGGTTTTACTGAGCAGTTCTTC. The encoded protein is CASSERGFTEQFF.

The V call is TRBV6-4, the J call TRBJ2-5; 9 bases align to TRBD2. V lost 9 bases to trimming and J lost 5 bases; unmatched junction nucleotides: 19. The CDR3 loop spans 17 amino acids. The germline V gene encodes CDR1 MRHNA and CDR2 SNTAGT. In DNA, the CDR3 is TGTGCCAGGCCATGGGCTAGCGGGGCGGTTCTCCAGGAGACCCAGTACTTC. It yields the protein CARPWASGAVLQETQYF.

The V call is TRBV5-1, the J call TRBJ1-4; D might be TRBD1 (5 bases). Trimming took 0 bases from V and 4 from J, leaving 7 bases between them. Germline loops: CDR1 SGHRS, CDR2 YFSETQ. The CDR3 covers 14 residues. CDR3 nucleotide sequence: TGCGCCAGCAGCTTGGGACAGCGTAATGAAAAACTGTTTTTT. Residues: CASSLGQRNEKLFF.

Here the CDR3 reads CATSGVDGVSGYNEQFF. The CDR3 coding sequence is TGTGCCACCAGTGGGGTTGATGGAGTTAGCGGGTACAATGAGCAGTTCTTC. The V call is TRBV24-1, the J call TRBJ2-1; 7 nucleotides match TRBD2. Unmatched junction bases numbered 13, after V lost 5 bases and J lost 4 bases. The CDR3 runs 17 residues. CDR1 is KGHDR, CDR2 SFDVKD, per germline.

The chain carries TRBV6-1 and TRBJ1-5; D perhaps matches TRBD1 (5 bases). V was cut by 0 bases and J by 9 bases, with 9 bases left in between. CDR3 length: 13 residues. Germline lookup yields CDR1 MNHNS and CDR2 SASEGT. The CDR3 sequence: CASSEAGGLPQHF. DNA of the CDR3: TGTGCCAGCAGTGAAGCGGGGGGTCTGCCCCAGCATTTT.

The chain combines TRBV5-1 with TRBJ2-5; tentative D call: TRBD1 (6 bases). CDR3 length: 11 amino acids. Trimming took 6 bases from V and 6 from J, leaving 9 bases between them. CDR1 and CDR2 from the germline V gene are SGHRS and YFSETQ. DNA for the CDR3: TGCGCCAGCATGGACAGTCAGACCCAGTACTTC. Amino acid sequence: CASMDSQTQYF.